The 9 T cell receptor beta chains reported below all come from one sample, sequenced in a study of T cell repertoires in cytomegalovirus infection. One entry per CDR3 protein, called by TCRdb with MiXCR from the reads. This table holds 650,000 to 900,000 distinct CDR3 sequences, around a third found once. Their specific antigens are unknown. The sequences come from cultured CD8+ T cells from PBMCs, collected from culture after CMV antigen stimulation. The receptors shown here come from a human donor in good health (CMV status not recorded). Some clones in this sample may be carry-over from other donors' samples.

J is TRBJ2-7 and V is TRBV7-9, with D perhaps assigned TRBD1 or TRBD2 (5 bases each). Looked up from germline, CDR1 is SEHNR and CDR2 is FQNEAQ (reference sequence). The CDR3 consists of 16 residues. V was trimmed by 2 bases and J by 6 bases, leaving 20 bases between them. CDR3 amino acids: CASSLSQGPRGGEQYF. In nucleotides, the CDR3 is TGTGCCAGCAGCTTAAGCCAGGGACCTAGGGGTGGCGAGCAGTACTTC.

This chain uses TRBV7-9 with TRBJ1-1, with D uncertain. Germline V gives CDR1 SEHNR, CDR2 FQNEAQ (reference sequence). Trimming stripped 2 bases from V and 4 bases from J, with 11 bases between. CDR3 length: 14 residues. The CDR3 sequence: CASSLIPGGTEAFF. The CDR3 nucleotides read TGTGCCAGCAGCTTAATACCGGGTGGCACTGAAGCTTTCTTT.

The rearrangement uses TRBV6-2 or TRBV6-3 and TRBJ1-1; the D is unclear. Germline-derived CDR1 and CDR2 are MNHEY and SVGEGT. The CDR3 contains 13 residues. Trimming removed 0 bases from V and 4 bases from J, with 6 bases in between. The CDR3 coding sequence is TGTGCCAGCAGTTACTCGGCGAGCACTGAAGCTTTCTTT. Protein: CASSYSASTEAFF.

This clonotype was recorded many times. This rearrangement joins TRBV27 to TRBJ1-1; TRBD1 matches at 7 bases. V was clipped by 5 bases and J by 2 bases; unmatched bases: 5. Germline CDR1 reads MNHEY; CDR2 reads SMNVEV (reference sequence). The CDR3 contains 14 residues. CDR3 region: CASSRDSVNTEAFF. CDR3 sequence (DNA): TGTGCCAGCAGTCGGGACAGCGTTAACACTGAAGCTTTCTTT.

Note on this clonotype: A much larger clonotype is one base distant, so this may be a read error. The V call is TRBV7-2, the J call TRBJ2-6; 11 bases are shared with TRBD1. Germline V gives CDR1 SGHTA, CDR2 FQGNSA. The CDR3 runs to 18 residues. CDR3 in DNA: TGTGCCAGCAGCCTACCGGACAGGGGGCTTTCTGGGACCAACGTCCTGACTTTC. The encoded protein is CASSLPDRGLSGTNVLTF.

The rearrangement joins TRBV6-6 to TRBJ1-2; D not certain. CDR3 length equals 14 residues. CDR1 MNHNY and CDR2 SVGAGI come from the germline V gene (reference sequence). Trimming pared 2 bases from V and 3 bases from J, leaving 10 bases between. The CDR3 here is CASSYKRTDYGYTF. DNA for the CDR3: TGTGCCAGCAGTTACAAGCGGACGGACTATGGCTACACCTTC.

About this clonotype itself: A much larger clone lies a single base off, so this may be a read error. The chain carries TRBV28 and TRBJ1-1, with TRBD1 identical over 8 bases. V was pared by 7 bases and J by 1 base, with 5 bases of the junction left unmatched. The CDR3 runs to 14 residues. Germline CDR1 MDHEN, CDR2 SYDVKM. CDR3 residues: CASTSDRGNTEAFF. Written as DNA, the CDR3 is TGTGCCAGCACCAGTGACAGGGGGAACACTGAAGCTTTCTTT.

The rearrangement uses TRBV14 and TRBJ2-6; TRBD1 might be the D (6 bases). The CDR3 loop spans 19 amino acids. Germline CDR1 is SGHDN and CDR2 is FVKESK. The germline V and J ends were trimmed by 1 base and 0 bases, with 16 bases remaining between them. The CDR3, as DNA: TGTGCCAGCAGCCAAGTGTCAGGACAGATGCTCTCTGGGGCCAACGTCCTGACTTTC. Residues: CASSQVSGQMLSGANVLTF.

This clonotype has more than one count but fewer than ten. The genes are TRBV6-2 or TRBV6-3 and TRBJ1-1, with D hard to call. The germline gives CDR1 MNHEY, CDR2 SVGEGT. The V gene lost 5 bases and the J gene lost 3 bases, with 16 bases spanning the gap. The CDR3 length is 15 residues. The CDR3 protein is CASSISGVKDTEAFF. CDR3 coding DNA: TGTGCCAGCAGTATATCCGGGGTTAAGGACACTGAAGCTTTCTTT.